This TCR beta chain was documented in a study of T cells and Merkel cell carcinoma outcomes. Whole-study results and caveats: Repertoire plus T-cell density reportedly predicted Merkel cell carcinoma outcomes.

In regard to this clone: Its antigen is undetermined.

Using immunoSEQ multiplex PCR, the repertoire was profiled, and TCRdb retains in-frame clones only, with some absent. The data show 2,000 or so clones, 91% seen once. After removal of 6 bases from V and 7 bases from J, the junction contained 8 bases not matched to a gene. The CDR3 has 13 residues. Germline CDR1 reads SQVTM; CDR2 reads ANQGSEA. The sequencing sample was made of tumor tissue from Merkel cell carcinoma. The genes are TRBV29-1 and TRBJ2-7, with TRBD2 matching over 11 bases. This TCR derives from a human donor with Merkel cell carcinoma. In nucleotides, the CDR3 is TGCAGCGTCCGACTAGCGGGGTTTGGGGAGCAGTACTTC. It is translated as CSVRLAGFGEQYF.